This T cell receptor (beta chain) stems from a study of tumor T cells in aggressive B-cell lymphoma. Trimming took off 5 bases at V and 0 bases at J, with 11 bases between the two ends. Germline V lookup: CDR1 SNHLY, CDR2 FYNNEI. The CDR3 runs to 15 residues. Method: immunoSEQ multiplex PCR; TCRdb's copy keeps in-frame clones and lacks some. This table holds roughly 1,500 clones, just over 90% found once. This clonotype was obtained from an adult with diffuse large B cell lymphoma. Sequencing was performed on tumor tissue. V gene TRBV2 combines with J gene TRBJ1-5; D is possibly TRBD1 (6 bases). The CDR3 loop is CASSQQGYSNQPQHF. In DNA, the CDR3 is TGTGCCAGCAGTCAACAGGGATATAGCAATCAGCCCCAGCATTTT.